This TCR beta chain was recorded in a study of T cell responses to AZD1222 COVID-19 vaccine. The repertoire was sequenced with immunoSEQ multiplex PCR; TCRdb's copy has only in-frame clones and lacks some. Seen here are 100,000 to 150,000 clones, over 75% observed once, and the top ten hold 6.5% to 8.5%. Concerning this clone itself: Its antigen is not identified.

Study-wide results and caveats: Dominant CD4 TCR responses targeted spike regions 160-218 and 743-854.

Germline CDR1 and CDR2: LGHNA and YNFKEQ. The V gene lost 4 bases and the J gene lost 1 base, with 14 bases spanning the gap. The CDR3 consists of 16 residues. This chain uses TRBV4-2 with TRBJ1-5; a weak D match, TRBD1 (6 bases). The TCR comes from an adult who received the MenACWY meningococcal vaccine as a control. Source: peripheral blood, taken 28 days after the second dose of the MenACWY control vaccine. The CDR3: CASSLGGFLSNQPQHF. CDR3 DNA sequence: TGTGCCAGCAGCCTCGGGGGCTTCCTCAGCAATCAGCCCCAGCATTTT.